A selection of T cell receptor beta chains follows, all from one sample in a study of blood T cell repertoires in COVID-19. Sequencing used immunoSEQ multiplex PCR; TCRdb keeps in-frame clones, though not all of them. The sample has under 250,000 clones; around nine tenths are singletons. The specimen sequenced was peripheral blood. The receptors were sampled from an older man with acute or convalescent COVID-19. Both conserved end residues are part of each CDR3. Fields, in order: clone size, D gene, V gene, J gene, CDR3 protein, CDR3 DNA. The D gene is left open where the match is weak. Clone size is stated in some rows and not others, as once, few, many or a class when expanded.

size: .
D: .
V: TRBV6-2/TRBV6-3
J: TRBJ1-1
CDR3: CASSTGVNTEAFF
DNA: TGTGCCAGCAGTACGGGGGTGAACACTGAAGCTTTCTTT

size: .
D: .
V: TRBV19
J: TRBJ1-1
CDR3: CASSPRQNQHHTEAFF
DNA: TGTGCCAGTAGTCCACGACAGAACCAACATCACACTGAAGCTTTCTTT

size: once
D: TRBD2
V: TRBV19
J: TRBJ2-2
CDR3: CASQKGVYRGGTGELFF
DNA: TGTGCCAGCCAAAAAGGAGTGTACCGGGGGGGCACCGGGGAGCTGTTTTTT

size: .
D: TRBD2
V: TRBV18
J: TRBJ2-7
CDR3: CASSPSGGELREQYF
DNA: TGTGCCAGCTCACCTAGCGGGGGGGAACTAAGGGAGCAGTACTTC

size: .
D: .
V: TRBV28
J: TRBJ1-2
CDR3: CASSPYAQGGNYGYTF
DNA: TGTGCCAGCAGCCCTTATGCCCAGGGAGGTAACTATGGCTACACCTTC

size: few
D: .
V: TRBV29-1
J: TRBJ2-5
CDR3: CSVGSRGETQYF
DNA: TGCAGCGTTGGATCCAGGGGTGAGACCCAGTACTTC

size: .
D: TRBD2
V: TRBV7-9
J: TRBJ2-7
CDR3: CASSARLAGAEQYF
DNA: TGTGCCAGCAGCGCGAGACTAGCGGGAGCAGAGCAGTACTTC

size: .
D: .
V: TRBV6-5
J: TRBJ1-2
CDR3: CASRLDPSSGYTF
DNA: TGTGCCAGCAGACTCGACCCTAGCTCGGGCTACACCTTC

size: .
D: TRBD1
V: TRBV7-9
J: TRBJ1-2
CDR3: CASSPRQGAKGYTF
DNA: TGTGCCAGCAGCCCAAGACAGGGGGCGAAGGGCTACACCTTC

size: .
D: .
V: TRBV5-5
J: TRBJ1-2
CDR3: CASSLEGADYGYTF
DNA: TGTGCCAGCAGCTTGGAAGGAGCAGACTATGGCTACACCTTC

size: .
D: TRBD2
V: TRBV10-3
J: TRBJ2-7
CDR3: CATRLWEGYEQYF
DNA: TGTGCCACCCGTCTGTGGGAGGGCTACGAGCAGTACTTC

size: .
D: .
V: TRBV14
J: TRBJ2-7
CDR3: CASSPTGNPRYEQYF
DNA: TGTGCCAGCAGTCCGACCGGGAACCCTCGGTACGAGCAGTACTTC

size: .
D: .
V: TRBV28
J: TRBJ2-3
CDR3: CASRTAGNTDTQYF
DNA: TGTGCCAGCAGAACGGCGGGGAACACAGATACGCAGTATTTT

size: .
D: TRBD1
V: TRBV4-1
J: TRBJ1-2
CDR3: CASNLIGGTGGEGANYGYTF
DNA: TGCGCCAGCAACTTAATTGGGGGGACAGGGGGCGAGGGAGCTAACTATGGCTACACCTTC

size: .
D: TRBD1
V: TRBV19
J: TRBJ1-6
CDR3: CASSARTGDNSPLHF
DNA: TGTGCCAGTAGTGCACGGACAGGGGACAATTCACCCCTCCACTTT

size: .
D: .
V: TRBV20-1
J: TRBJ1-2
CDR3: CSVATNYGYTF
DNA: TGCAGTGTTGCTACCAACTATGGCTACACCTTC

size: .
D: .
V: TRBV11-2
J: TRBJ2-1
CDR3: CASSLTITYNEQFF
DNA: TGTGCCAGCAGCTTGACAATTACCTACAATGAGCAGTTCTTC

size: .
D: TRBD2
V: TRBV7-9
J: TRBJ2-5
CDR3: CASSFTSGGQETQYF
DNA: TGTGCCAGCAGCTTTACTAGCGGGGGACAAGAGACCCAGTACTTC

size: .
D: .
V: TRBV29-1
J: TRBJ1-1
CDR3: CSVEWGGEAFF
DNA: TGCAGCGTTGAGTGGGGGGGTGAAGCTTTCTTT

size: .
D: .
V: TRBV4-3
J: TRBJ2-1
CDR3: CASSQLARTIPRGQFF
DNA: TGCGCCAGCAGCCAACTTGCTAGGACAATTCCGAGAGGGCAGTTCTTC

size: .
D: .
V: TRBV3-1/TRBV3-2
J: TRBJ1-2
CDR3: CASSPNVQGNYGYTF
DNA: TGTGCCAGCAGCCCCAACGTCCAGGGGAACTATGGCTACACCTTC

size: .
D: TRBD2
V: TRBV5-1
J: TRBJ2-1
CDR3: CASSTGTSGSYNEQFF
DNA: TGCGCCAGCAGCACCGGGACTAGCGGCTCCTACAATGAGCAGTTCTTC

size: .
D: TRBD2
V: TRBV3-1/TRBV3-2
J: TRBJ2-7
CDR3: CASSRRTSGAYEQYF
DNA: TGTGCCAGCAGCCGCCGGACTAGCGGGGCCTACGAGCAGTACTTC

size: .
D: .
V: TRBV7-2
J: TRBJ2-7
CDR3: CASSLDGTRTYEQYF
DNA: TGTGCCAGCAGCTTAGATGGGACAAGGACCTACGAGCAGTACTTC

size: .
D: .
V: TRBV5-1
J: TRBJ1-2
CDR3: CASSLEGQFNYGYTF
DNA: TGCGCCAGCAGCTTGGAGGGACAATTTAACTATGGCTACACCTTC

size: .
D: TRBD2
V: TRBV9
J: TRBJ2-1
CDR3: CASSVVPLGGGSYNEQFF
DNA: TGTGCCAGCAGCGTAGTCCCCCTGGGCGGGGGCTCCTACAATGAGCAGTTCTTC

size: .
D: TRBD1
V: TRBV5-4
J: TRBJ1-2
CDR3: CASSLASGQSGGYTF
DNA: TGTGCCAGCAGCTTGGCTTCGGGACAGAGTGGCGGCTACACCTTC

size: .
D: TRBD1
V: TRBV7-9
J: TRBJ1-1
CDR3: CASSSTGLVAFF
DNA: TGTGCCAGCAGCTCGACAGGGTTGGTGGCTTTCTTT

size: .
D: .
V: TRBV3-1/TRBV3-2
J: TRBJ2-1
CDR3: CASSRPQGNEQFF
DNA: TGTGCCAGCAGCCGCCCCCAGGGGAATGAGCAGTTCTTC

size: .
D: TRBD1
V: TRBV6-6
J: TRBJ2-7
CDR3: CASSSRDSFYEQYF
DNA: TGTGCCAGCAGTTCCCGGGACAGCTTCTACGAGCAGTACTTC

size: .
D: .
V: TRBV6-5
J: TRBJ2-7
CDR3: CASSYLYEQYF
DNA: TGTGCCAGCAGTTACCTGTACGAGCAGTACTTC